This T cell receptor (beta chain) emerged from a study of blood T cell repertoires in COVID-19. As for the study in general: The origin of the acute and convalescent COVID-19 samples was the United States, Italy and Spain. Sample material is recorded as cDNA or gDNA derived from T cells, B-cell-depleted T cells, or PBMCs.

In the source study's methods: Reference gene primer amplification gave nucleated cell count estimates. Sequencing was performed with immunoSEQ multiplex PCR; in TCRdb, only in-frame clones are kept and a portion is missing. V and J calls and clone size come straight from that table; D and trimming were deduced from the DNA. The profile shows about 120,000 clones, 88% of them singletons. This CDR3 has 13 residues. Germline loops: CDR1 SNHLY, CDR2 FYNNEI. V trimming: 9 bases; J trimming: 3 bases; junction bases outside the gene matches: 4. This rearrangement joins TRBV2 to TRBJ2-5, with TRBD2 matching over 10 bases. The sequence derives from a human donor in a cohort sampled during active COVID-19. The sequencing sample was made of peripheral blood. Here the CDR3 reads CASRTSGKETQYF. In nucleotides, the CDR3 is TGTGCCAGTAGGACTAGCGGAAAAGAGACCCAGTACTTC.